The next 3 T cell receptor beta chains were all read from a single sample in a study of blood T cell repertoires in COVID-19. Using immunoSEQ multiplex PCR, the repertoire was profiled, and TCRdb retains in-frame clones only, with some absent. Here the sample spans about 160,000 clones, about 83% being singletons. The sample consisted of peripheral blood. The receptor source for this set is a woman at least 80 years old with acute or convalescent COVID-19.

This clone was seen just once. The genes are TRBV5-1 and TRBJ2-2; D possibly corresponds to TRBD1 (5 bases). The CDR3 extends over 15 amino acids. V was clipped by 1 base and J by 3 bases, with 10 bases between them. The germline V gene encodes CDR1 SGHRS and CDR2 YFSETQ. CDR3 loop: CASSLQGSDTGELFF. The CDR3 DNA is TGCGCCAGCAGCTTGCAGGGCTCAGACACCGGGGAGCTGTTTTTT.

This clone was detected only a few times. CDR3 bases: TGTGCCAGCAGCTTTAGACAGGCAGGAGAAAAACTGTTTTTT. This encodes CASSFRQAGEKLFF. The chain combines TRBV5-8 with TRBJ1-4, with D possibly matching TRBD1 (6 bases). V lost 2 bases and J lost 8, with 13 bases in between. Germline V CDR1 and CDR2: SGHTS, YDEGEE. The CDR3 is 14 amino acids. The full variable domain, rest sourced from reference TRBV5-8 and TRBJ1-4, is EAGVTQSPTHLIKTRGQQATLRCSPISGHTSVYWYQQALGLGLQFLLWYDEGEERNRGNFPPRFSGRQFPNYSSELNVNALELEDSALYLCASSFRQAGEKLFFGSGTQLSVL.

The J gene is TRBJ1-3, the V gene TRBV3-1 (or the pseudogene TRBV3-2), with unresolved D. Germline V gene data show CDR1 as LGHDT and CDR2 as YNNKEL (reference sequence). The CDR3 consists of 12 residues. V was trimmed by 4 bases and J by 4 bases, leaving 5 bases between them. The CDR3 nucleotides are TGTGCCAGCAGCCTTCAGGGAAACACCATATATTTT. It translates to CASSLQGNTIYF.